This T cell receptor (beta chain) was sequenced during a study of blood T cell repertoires in COVID-19. This clone turned up a few times. The CDR3 extends over 13 amino acids. Assay used: immunoSEQ multiplex PCR; TCRdb lists only in-frame clones, some missing. There are roughly 3,500 clones in the sample; around 70% occur only once, and roughly 22% lies in the top ten. The genes are TRBV21-1 and TRBJ1-3; the table's D call, TRBD1, has no DNA check behind it. TRBV21-1 is classified as a pseudogene. The source is a man aged 70-80 years with active COVID-19. The sample taken for sequencing was peripheral blood. The DNA of the CDR3 is TGTGCCAGCAAGGTGGGGCTTAAAAACACCATATATTTT. This gives the protein CASKVGLKNTIYF.